The 23 T cell receptor beta chains below were found in one sample sequenced in a study of brain T cells in children with intractable seizures. The data were produced by immunoSEQ multiplex PCR, yet TCRdb's version contains in-frame clones alone and is incomplete. The sample includes around 80,000 clones, around nine tenths of them seen just once. The material sequenced was peripheral blood, taken at surgery. The source of these receptors is a girl aged 2 to 10 with Rasmussen encephalitis and intractable seizures.

V is TRBV2 and J is TRBJ2-1; 15 bases fit TRBD2. Trimming cost V 6 bases and J 7 bases; bases outside gene matches: 10. From germline, CDR1 is SNHLY and CDR2 FYNNEI. The CDR3 runs 17 residues. The CDR3 reads CASRGTSGGPKYNEQFF. The DNA for the CDR3 is TGTGCCAGCAGGGGGACTAGCGGGGGGCCAAAGTATAATGAGCAGTTCTTC.

The chain employs TRBV18 and TRBJ2-1; D uncertain. Germline V CDR1 and CDR2: KGHSH, LQKENI. The CDR3 extends over 17 amino acids. Trimming left V 2 bases short and J 0 bases short, with 14 bases between. The CDR3 coding sequence is TGTGCCAGCTCACCAGGATTTGAAAGCAACTCCTACAATGAGCAGTTCTTC. It yields the protein CASSPGFESNSYNEQFF.

The rearrangement uses TRBV19 and TRBJ1-6; TRBD1 aligns across 7 bases. This CDR3 comprises 12 residues. With 9 bases clipped from V and 8 bases from J, the junction kept 4 bases outside the gene matches. Germline CDR1 reads LNHDA; CDR2 reads SQIVND (reference sequence). CDR3 bases: TGTGCCAGCAGGGACAGTTATTCACCCCTCCACTTT. Residues: CASRDSYSPLHF.

This clone was counted once. The chain employs TRBV7-6 and TRBJ2-7; D perhaps matches TRBD1 (5 bases). Germline CDR1 and CDR2: SGHVS and FNYEAQ. The ends were cut back, 0 bases at V and 1 base at J, with 7 bases in the middle. This CDR3 has 14 amino acids. CDR3 in DNA: TGTGCCAGCAGCTTAGCAGGGGAATCCTACGAGCAGTACTTC. The encoded protein is CASSLAGESYEQYF.

The chain couples TRBV19 to TRBJ2-6, with D unresolved. The CDR3 sequence is 13 residues long. Germline V gives CDR1 LNHDA, CDR2 SQIVND (reference sequence). V was clipped by 10 bases and J by 0 bases, with 7 bases between them. The CDR3 DNA reads as TGTGCCACGAGGAACTCTGGGGCCAACGTCCTGACTTTC. This sequence encodes CATRNSGANVLTF.

This chain connects TRBV10-3 to TRBJ2-1; 10 nucleotides line up with TRBD2. Germline assignment: CDR1 ENHRY and CDR2 SYGVKD. The V segment lost 8 bases and the J segment 10 bases; nucleotides outside the gene matches: 11. The CDR3 has 14 amino acids. DNA for the CDR3: TGTGCCATCGGGGGGCTAGCGGGAGTTCGCGAGCAGTTCTTC. It encodes CAIGGLAGVREQFF.

The chain links TRBV7-9 to TRBJ1-2; tentative D call: TRBD1 (6 bases). Germline loops: CDR1 SEHNR, CDR2 FQNEAQ (reference sequence). V lost 5 bases and J 5 bases, leaving 12 bases between the germline ends. The CDR3 totals 13 residues. The DNA for the CDR3 is TGTGCCAGCAGCCAACAGGGTATATATGGCTACACCTTC. Translation: CASSQQGIYGYTF.

The rearrangement uses TRBV12-5 and TRBJ2-7; no clear D. Germline CDR1 and CDR2: LGHNT and FRNRAP. V was pared by 6 bases and J by 0 bases, with 9 bases between. The CDR3 has 13 amino acids. CDR3 DNA sequence: TGTGCTAGTGGCAAGGACGGCTCCTACGAGCAGTACTTC. It specifies CASGKDGSYEQYF.

The J gene is TRBJ2-3, the V gene TRBV4-1; tentative D call: TRBD1 (5 bases). Germline V gives CDR1 MGHRA, CDR2 YSYEKL. The CDR3 runs 15 residues. V was pared by 3 bases and J by 2 bases, with 12 bases between. CDR3 region: CASSQTETPTDTQYF. CDR3 bases: TGCGCCAGCAGCCAGACAGAAACCCCCACAGATACGCAGTATTTT.

The chain uses TRBV19 and TRBJ1-2, with 11 bases fitting TRBD1. The germline gives CDR1 LNHDA, CDR2 SQIVND (reference sequence). The CDR3 spans 19 residues. V gave up 4 bases and J gave up 2 bases; unmatched junction bases: 15. The CDR3 DNA reads TGTGCCAGTAGTACCTCCCACCCTCAGGACAGGGGGCCGAACTATGGCTACACCTTC. As protein: CASSTSHPQDRGPNYGYTF.

This clone was seen a single time. J is TRBJ2-3 and V is TRBV6-5, with D unresolved. In germline, CDR1 is MNHEY, CDR2 SVGAGI. V lost 6 bases, J lost 0 bases, and 13 bases lay in between. This CDR3 is built from 15 residues. For the CDR3, the DNA is TGTGCCAGCAGCCTTTTAGGAGAGAGCACAGATACGCAGTATTTT. Translation: CASSLLGESTDTQYF.

The genes are TRBV9 and TRBJ1-3; no firm D call. Germline V CDR1 and CDR2: SGDLS, YYNGEE. The CDR3 runs 19 residues. Between the trimmed V and J ends, which lost 4 bases and 2 bases, there was a span of 25 bases. The CDR3 bases are TGTGCCAGCAGCCCGTCTTATCCCAATCGGGTACAGACTGGAAACACCATATATTTT. Its translation is CASSPSYPNRVQTGNTIYF.

The CDR3 spells CASSIQANTEAFF. CDR3 nucleotide sequence: TGTGCCAGTAGTATCCAGGCTAACACTGAAGCTTTCTTT. The chain recombines TRBV19 with TRBJ1-1; D unclear. Trimming left V 3 bases short and J 2 bases short, with 7 bases between. This CDR3 spans 13 amino acids. The V gene's germline CDR1 is LNHDA and CDR2 SQIVND (reference sequence). The variable domain in full, with the rest retrieved from reference TRBV19 and TRBJ1-1, is DGGITQSPKYLFRKEGQNVTLSCEQNLNHDAMYWYRQDPGQGLRLIYYSQIVNDFQKGDIAEGYSVSREKKESFPLTVTSAQKNPTAFYLCASSIQANTEAFFGQGTRLTVV.

The CDR3: CATSGGQGISNEQFF. The CDR3, as DNA: TGTGCCACCAGCGGGGGACAGGGAATATCCAATGAGCAGTTCTTC. The J gene is TRBJ2-1, the V gene TRBV15; 9 nucleotides match TRBD1. Germline lookup yields CDR1 LNHNV and CDR2 YYDKDF (reference sequence). The CDR3 loop spans 15 amino acids. V was clipped by 5 bases and J by 6 bases; unmatched bases: 8.

This rearrangement joins TRBV10-2 to TRBJ2-5; D remains ambiguous. The CDR3 has 12 amino acids. Looked up from germline, CDR1 is WSHSY and CDR2 is SAAADI. With 8 bases removed from V and 3 bases from J, the gap between germline ends came to 10 bases. The CDR3 nucleotides are TGCGCCAGCGGAATCAGGAAAGAGACCCAGTACTTC. Its protein is CASGIRKETQYF.

The V gene is TRBV2, the J gene TRBJ2-5; no clear D gene. This CDR3 is built from 13 residues. The V and J ends lost 4 bases and 4 bases respectively, with 10 bases between them. CDR1 SNHLY and CDR2 FYNNEI come from the germline V gene. CDR3 in amino acids: CASSGEGRETQYF. As DNA, the CDR3 is TGTGCCAGCAGTGGCGAAGGAAGAGAGACCCAGTACTTC.

The chain recombines TRBV19 with TRBJ1-1; D gene uncertain. V was pared by 4 bases and J by 5 bases, with 11 bases between. The germline V gene encodes CDR1 LNHDA and CDR2 SQIVND (reference sequence). The CDR3 extends over 13 amino acids. CDR3 protein: CASSTPALTEAFF. The CDR3 bases are TGTGCCAGTAGTACCCCGGCCTTGACTGAAGCTTTCTTT.

This chain uses TRBV18 with TRBJ1-1; TRBD1 is a possible D gene (6 bases). The V and J ends lost 6 bases and 1 base respectively, with 15 bases between them. Germline V CDR1 and CDR2: KGHSH, LQKENI. The CDR3 sequence is 15 residues long. The CDR3 DNA follows: TGTGCCAGCTCCCGCCAACAGGGATCGAACACTGAAGCTTTCTTT. Encoded protein: CASSRQQGSNTEAFF.

Only a few counts were recorded for this clone. This chain connects TRBV3-1 (or the pseudogene TRBV3-2) to TRBJ2-2; 9 positions match TRBD1. The length of the CDR3 is 15 residues. Per the germline V gene, CDR1 is LGHDT and CDR2 is YNNKEL (reference sequence). The junction had 6 bases not matched to a gene; V was cut back by 4 bases and J by 6 bases. The CDR3 reads CASSRGTGISGELFF. The DNA for the CDR3 is TGTGCCAGCAGCCGAGGGACAGGGATATCCGGGGAGCTGTTTTTT.

This sequence joins TRBV28 and TRBJ2-6, with TRBD1 matching over 7 bases. V shed 4 bases and J 0 bases; nucleotides not matched to a gene: 6. The CDR3 sequence is 17 residues long. Germline assignment: CDR1 MDHEN and CDR2 SYDVKM. This CDR3 reads CASSSGQTYSGANVLTF. CDR3 coding DNA: TGTGCCAGCAGTTCGGGACAGACATACTCTGGGGCCAACGTCCTGACTTTC.

V usage is TRBV2 and J usage is TRBJ2-7, with D maybe TRBD1 (5 bases). Trimming cost V 6 bases and J 4 bases, with 19 bases left between them. CDR3 size: 15 residues. Germline V lookup: CDR1 SNHLY, CDR2 FYNNEI. CDR3 sequence: CASSAQGLGRYEQYF. Here the CDR3 DNA reads TGTGCCAGCAGCGCCCAGGGCCTCGGAAGGTACGAGCAGTACTTC.

A note on this clone: Other DNA sequences within the sample encode an identical CDR3. J is TRBJ2-5 and V is TRBV5-1; D is undetermined. V lost 2 bases and J 1 base, leaving 0 bases between the germline ends. CDR3 length: 11 residues. CDR1 is SGHRS, CDR2 YFSETQ, per germline. CDR3 bases: TGCGCCAGCAGCTTCCAAGAGACCCAGTACTTC. Amino acids: CASSFQETQYF.

The chain is built from TRBV25-1 and TRBJ1-6, with D possibly being TRBD1 (6 bases). CDR3 length equals 18 residues. Per the germline V gene, CDR1 is MGHDK and CDR2 is SYGVNS. V lost 3 bases, J lost 0 bases, and 15 bases lay in between. The CDR3: CASSDGQPRSSYNSPLHF. The CDR3, as DNA: TGTGCCAGCAGTGACGGACAGCCAAGGAGCTCCTATAATTCACCCCTCCACTTT.